Each of the 21 T cell receptor beta chains below was sequenced from the same sample in a study of T cells in localized non-small cell lung cancer (dated by TCRdb to 2018 to 2020). Preparation of the library involved the immunoSEQ multiplex PCR assay. TCRdb stores this immuneACCESS table with in-frame sequences only. Part of the clones is absent; in the studies checked, under half of the shortfall reflects unresolved V genes, and no reason is known for the rest. The sample table records 50,000 to 75,000 clones; approximately 90% of these occur just once. The top ten clonotypes cover 22% of the sample. The sample here was peripheral blood, taken before any cancer treatment. These receptors all stem from a man aged 35-75 years with stage I squamous cell lung carcinoma.

This sequence joins TRBV5-1 and TRBJ2-5; D might be TRBD2 (6 bases). V was pared by 0 bases and J by 5 bases, with 14 bases between. The CDR3 is 15 residues long. Germline CDR1 SGHRS, CDR2 YFSETQ. CDR3 sequence: CASSLELGSGETQYF. As DNA, the CDR3 is TGCGCCAGCAGCTTGGAGTTGGGGAGCGGGGAGACCCAGTACTTC.

V and J are TRBV11-3 and TRBJ2-1, with D hard to call. CDR3 length: 13 amino acids. V dropped 3 bases and J dropped 6 bases, with 9 bases sitting between them. CDR1 and CDR2 (germline): SGHNT, YENEEA. CDR3: CASSFGLRNEQFF. CDR3 DNA sequence: TGTGCCAGCAGCTTCGGCCTACGCAATGAGCAGTTCTTC. The full variable domain, rest sourced from reference TRBV11-3 and TRBJ2-1, is EAGVVQSPRYKIIEKKQPVAFWCNPISGHNTLYWYLQNLGQGPELLIRYENEEAVDDSQLPKDRFSAERLKGVDSTLKIQPAELGDSAVYLCASSFGLRNEQFFGPGTRLTVL.

This clone was recorded only once. This CDR3 is CASRREGAGDTQYF. CDR3 coding DNA: TGTGCCAGTAGGCGGGAGGGGGCAGGAGATACGCAGTATTTT. V is TRBV19 and J is TRBJ2-3, with 9 bases fitting TRBD2. The V segment lost 6 bases and the J segment 5 bases; nucleotides outside the gene matches: 6. Germline V lookup: CDR1 LNHDA, CDR2 SQIVND (reference sequence). The CDR3 is 14 amino acids.

The chain uses TRBV7-2 and TRBJ2-7, with 8 bases that match TRBD2. The CDR3 has 14 residues. The V and J ends lost 9 bases and 3 bases, in that order; junction bases with no gene match: 10. The germline V gene has CDR1 SGHTA and CDR2 FQGNSA. The CDR3 DNA sequence: TGTGCCAGTTCCTCGGGGGGGATAGGCTACGAGCAGTACTTC. Amino acids: CASSSGGIGYEQYF.

The chain has TRBV21-1 and TRBJ1-5; the table's D call of TRBD1 was not tested on the DNA. TRBV21-1 is a pseudogene locus. This CDR3 has 15 amino acids. The CDR3 sequence is CASRGMLWHHQPQHF. The CDR3 DNA follows: TGTGCCAGCAGGGGCATGTTATGGCATCATCAGCCCCAGCATTTT.

Only one count was recorded for this clone. V usage is TRBV25-1 and J usage is TRBJ1-4; 9 bases line up with TRBD1. Germline loops: CDR1 MGHDK, CDR2 SYGVNS. V shed 2 bases, J shed 0 bases, and the junction held 4 bases outside the gene matches. The CDR3 contains 17 residues. The CDR3 sequence: CASSEPTGGSTNEKLFF. DNA of the CDR3: TGTGCCAGCAGTGAACCCACAGGGGGCTCAACTAATGAAAAACTGTTTTTT.

DNA for the CDR3: TGTGCCAGCAGCTTCCGGACTCATAGCAGCATTCAGTACTTC. Protein sequence: CASSFRTHSSIQYF. The chain combines TRBV9 with TRBJ2-4; TRBD2 might be the D (5 bases). Germline CDR1 and CDR2: SGDLS and YYNGEE. There are 14 residues in the CDR3. Deletions cut 4 bases from V and 9 bases from J, with 17 bases between.

J is TRBJ2-1 and V is TRBV19; 7 bases fit TRBD2. V lost 3 bases to trimming and J lost 10 bases; unmatched junction nucleotides: 9. From germline, CDR1 is LNHDA and CDR2 SQIVND (reference sequence). The CDR3 runs to 14 residues. The CDR3 region is CASSISTSSGEQFF. For the CDR3, the DNA is TGTGCCAGTAGTATCTCGACTAGCTCGGGAGAGCAGTTCTTC.

This chain links TRBV15 with TRBJ2-5; unclear D gene. CDR3 length: 14 residues. The V end was cut by 0 bases, the J end by 0 bases, with 5 bases between. CDR1 and CDR2 from the germline V gene are LNHNV and YYDKDF (reference sequence). In DNA form, the CDR3 reads TGTGCCACCAGCAGAGATAGTTACCAAGAGACCCAGTACTTC. Translation: CATSRDSYQETQYF. Supplemented by reference TRBV15 and TRBJ2-5, the full variable domain reads DAMVIQNPRYQVTQFGKPVTLSCSQTLNHNVMYWYQQKSSQAPKLLFHYYDKDFNNEADTPDNFQSRRPNTSFCFLDIRSPGLGDTAMYLCATSRDSYQETQYFGPGTRLLVL.

The gene calls are TRBV18 and TRBJ2-4; 9 positions agree with TRBD1. The CDR3 extends over 15 amino acids. The germline V gene has CDR1 KGHSH and CDR2 LQKENI. The J segment lost 2 bases and the V segment lost 4 bases, leaving 3 bases of the junction unmatched. In nucleotides, the CDR3 is TGTGCCAGCTCACAACAGGGGGCTACCAAAAACATTCAGTACTTC. This sequence encodes CASSQQGATKNIQYF.

CDR3 nucleotide sequence: TGCACCAGGATCCGGGACTATCAAGAGACCCAGTACTTC. Protein sequence: CTRIRDYQETQYF. The chain carries TRBV1 and TRBJ2-5; the table names TRBD2, a call not compared with the DNA. TRBV1 is a pseudogene. This CDR3 is 13 amino acids long.

J is TRBJ2-7 and V is TRBV11-2, with 7 positions matching TRBD1. J gave up 2 bases and V 7 bases, and 8 bases lay outside the gene matches. The CDR3 is made up of 14 amino acids. Germline lookup yields CDR1 SGHAT and CDR2 FQNNGV. Here the CDR3 reads CASMRTGATYEQYF. The CDR3 DNA reads TGTGCCAGCATGCGGACAGGCGCTACCTACGAGCAGTACTTC.

J is TRBJ2-7 and V is TRBV2, with D uncertain. The CDR3 runs to 11 residues. Looked up from germline, CDR1 is SNHLY and CDR2 is FYNNEI. V shed 1 base and J shed 3 bases, with 1 base lying between them. In nucleotides, the CDR3 is TGTGCCAGCAGTGAAGGCTACGAGCAGTACTTC. Translating it yields CASSEGYEQYF.

The gene calls are TRBV6-5 and TRBJ2-2; no firm D call. Germline-derived CDR1 and CDR2 are MNHEY and SVGAGI. Between the trimmed V and J ends, which lost 0 bases and 6 bases, there was a span of 11 bases. This CDR3 comprises 15 residues. The CDR3 coding sequence is TGTGCCAGCAGTTACTCGATGGTAGGATCCGGGGAGCTGTTTTTT. This sequence encodes CASSYSMVGSGELFF.

The rearrangement uses TRBV2 and TRBJ2-7; 9 positions match TRBD2. CDR1 is SNHLY, CDR2 FYNNEI, per germline. The CDR3 is made up of 13 amino acids. The V gene end was trimmed by 9 bases and the J gene end by 4 bases; junction bases not matched to a gene: 7. The chain's CDR3 is CARGTSPLYEQYF. The CDR3 nucleotides are TGTGCCAGGGGGACTAGCCCCCTATACGAGCAGTACTTC.

V gene TRBV19 combines with J gene TRBJ2-5; 12 positions match TRBD2. The CDR3 is 14 residues long. Germline V gene lookup returns CDR1 LNHDA and CDR2 SQIVND (reference sequence). The V gene end was trimmed by 6 bases and the J gene end by 4 bases; junction bases not matched to a gene: 3. The CDR3 spells CASRELAGGETQYF. CDR3 coding DNA: TGTGCCAGTAGGGAACTAGCGGGAGGAGAGACCCAGTACTTC. The full variable domain, rest sourced from reference TRBV19 and TRBJ2-5, is DGGITQSPKYLFRKEGQNVTLSCEQNLNHDAMYWYRQDPGQGLRLIYYSQIVNDFQKGDIAEGYSVSREKKESFPLTVTSAQKNPTAFYLCASRELAGGETQYFGPGTRLLVL.

The V call is TRBV7-9, the J call TRBJ1-5; 7 bases map to TRBD1. The junction had 7 bases not matched to a gene; V was cut back by 5 bases and J by 6 bases. CDR1 is SEHNR and CDR2 is FQNEAQ in the germline V gene (reference sequence). This CDR3 region has 14 residues. CDR3 sequence: CASSLKGAAQPQHF. For the CDR3, the DNA is TGTGCCAGCAGCCTCAAGGGGGCAGCTCAGCCCCAGCATTTT. The full variable domain, its missing parts supplied by reference TRBV7-9 and TRBJ1-5, is DTGVSQNPRHKITKRGQNVTFRCDPISEHNRLYWYRQTLGQGPEFLTYFQNEAQLEKSRLLSDRFSAERPKGSFSTLEIQRTEQGDSAMYLCASSLKGAAQPQHFGDGTRLSIL.

This clone has only one observation. The chain has TRBV28 and TRBJ2-5; D remains ambiguous. The germline V and J ends were trimmed by 5 bases and 5 bases, with 6 bases remaining between them. The CDR3 runs 11 residues. Germline V gene data show CDR1 as MDHEN and CDR2 as SYDVKM. The chain's CDR3 is CASSQMETQYF. The CDR3 DNA reads TGTGCCAGCAGTCAGATGGAGACCCAGTACTTC.

This chain joins TRBV12-5 and TRBJ1-2; a weak D match, TRBD1 (6 bases). The CDR3 spans 16 residues. Germline CDR1 reads LGHNT; CDR2 reads FRNRAP. The germline V and J ends were trimmed by 7 bases and 1 base, with 19 bases remaining between them. CDR3 nucleotides: TGTGCTAGTGCCCTGGATGGGGGGGGGCGTAACTATGGCTACACCTTC. As protein: CASALDGGGRNYGYTF.

The J gene is TRBJ1-4, the V gene TRBV9; 7 bases map to TRBD1. Trimming cost V 3 bases and J 8 bases; bases outside gene matches: 7. This CDR3 has 14 amino acids. The germline CDR1 and CDR2 sequences are SGDLS and YYNGEE. The CDR3 region is CASSAPGQDEKLFF. The CDR3, as DNA: TGTGCCAGCAGCGCCCCCGGACAGGACGAAAAACTGTTTTTT.

The V and J genes are TRBV7-9 and TRBJ2-1; 7 nucleotides match TRBD2. Trimming removed 3 bases from V and 5 bases from J; junction bases left unmatched: 7. The CDR3 consists of 15 residues. Germline CDR1 SEHNR, CDR2 FQNEAQ (reference sequence). The CDR3 coding sequence is TGTGCCAGCAGCTTGAGGCGGGAGATAAACAATGAGCAGTTCTTC. It codes for CASSLRREINNEQFF.